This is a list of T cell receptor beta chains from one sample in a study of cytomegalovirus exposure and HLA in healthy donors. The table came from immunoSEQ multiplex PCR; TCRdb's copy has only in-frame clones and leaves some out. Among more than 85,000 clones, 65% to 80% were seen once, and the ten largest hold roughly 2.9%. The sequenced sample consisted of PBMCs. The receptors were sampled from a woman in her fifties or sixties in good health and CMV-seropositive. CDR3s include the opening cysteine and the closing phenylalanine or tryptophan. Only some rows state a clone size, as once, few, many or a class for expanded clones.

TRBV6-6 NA CASSSHRGQTDTQYF
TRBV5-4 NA CASSLQGARGYTF
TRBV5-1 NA CASSLGDGNYGYTF
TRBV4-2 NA CASSQAELAGIISYNEQFF
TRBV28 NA CASSPDRADQPQHF
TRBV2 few CASSLQGSGTDTQYF
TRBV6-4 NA CASSDGRGNTDTQYF
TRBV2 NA CASSEREIYGYTF
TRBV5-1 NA CASSPVPNAEKLFF
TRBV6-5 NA CASSPQMIRGYEQYF
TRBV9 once CASSVGLAGLNWQFF
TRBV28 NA CASSQSGYNEQFF
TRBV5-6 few CASSSESGPGGEKLFF
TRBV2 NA CASSVQHNQETQYF
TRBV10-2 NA CASSESEAGDYTF
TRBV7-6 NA CASSRGQGAYEQYF
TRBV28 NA CASSQGGQPQHF
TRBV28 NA CASSLTTGWAGYTF
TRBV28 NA CASSPGQSSYEQYF
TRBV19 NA CASREDSNEKLFF
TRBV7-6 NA CASSWGDGRNTEAFF
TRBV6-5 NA CASSYPGDYEQYF
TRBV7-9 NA CASSSQTGFVEKLFF
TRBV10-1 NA CASSEGRFGAGKGYNEQFF